These 14 T cell receptor beta chains originate from one sample sequenced in a study of shared clonotypes between healthy human individuals. Some clones are missing from TCRdb's copy, which holds only in-frame ones; the method was immunoSEQ multiplex PCR. This sample has hundreds of thousands of clones; 76% occur once, and the top ten carry over 10%. Material for sequencing was PBMCs. The receptors shown here come from a woman aged 35 to 49 in good health. Some clones in this sample may be carry-over from other donors' samples.

This rearrangement joins TRBV9 to TRBJ1-3; weak D call: TRBD1 (6 bases). CDR1 is SGDLS and CDR2 is YYNGEE in the germline V gene. V lost 1 base to trimming and J lost 2 bases, with 10 bases between them. The CDR3 has 15 amino acids. DNA of the CDR3: TGTGCCAGCAGCGTAACGACAGGTACTGGAAACACCATATATTTT. Translation gives CASSVTTGTGNTIYF.

This clone showed up just a few times. Different DNA sequences within this sample yield the same CDR3. The V and J genes are TRBV6-5 and TRBJ1-5; 9 nucleotides line up with TRBD1. Germline V gene data show CDR1 as MNHEY and CDR2 as SVGAGI. CDR3 length: 13 residues. J was trimmed by 5 bases and V by 5 bases; bases with no gene match: 1. The CDR3 DNA follows: TGTGCCAGCAGTAGGGACAGGGATCAGCCCCAGCATTTT. As protein: CASSRDRDQPQHF.

There are many counts of this clone. The chain combines TRBV7-2 with TRBJ1-2; 7 positions agree with TRBD1. Germline CDR1 SGHTA, CDR2 FQGNSA. CDR3 length equals 14 residues. With V trimmed by 5 bases and J by 6 bases, 9 bases remained unmatched. The CDR3 loop reads CASSPRGGLDGYTF. In DNA form, the CDR3 reads TGTGCCAGCAGCCCCCGAGGGGGCTTGGATGGCTACACCTTC.

The chain uses TRBV27 and TRBJ1-4; 8 bases are a match to TRBD1. In germline, CDR1 is MNHEY, CDR2 SMNVEV (reference sequence). Trimming removed 5 bases from V and 0 bases from J; junction bases left unmatched: 11. This CDR3 contains 18 residues. Here the CDR3 DNA reads TGTGCCAGCAGTCGGCGGACAGGGATGGTCACAACTAATGAAAAACTGTTTTTT. Translation gives CASSRRTGMVTTNEKLFF.

At least ten counts were recorded for this clone. This sequence joins TRBV28 and TRBJ2-2; 11 bases line up with TRBD2. This CDR3 spans 14 amino acids. The germline V gene has CDR1 MDHEN and CDR2 SYDVKM. J lost 7 bases, V lost 5 bases, and 3 bases had no gene match. Written as DNA, the CDR3 is TGTGCCAGCAGTCCTAGCGGGAGGCTCGGGGAGCTGTTTTTT. It is translated as CASSPSGRLGELFF.

A single count supports this clone. The chain couples TRBV6-5 to TRBJ2-7; D not certain. The CDR3 is 13 amino acids. Germline assignment: CDR1 MNHEY and CDR2 SVGAGI. Trimming cost V 2 bases and J 2 bases, with 7 bases left between them. Here the CDR3 reads CASSYGRTYEQYF. The CDR3 DNA reads TGTGCCAGCAGTTACGGGCGAACCTACGAGCAGTACTTC.

The CDR3 bases are TGCAGCGTTGAAGTCCGGACTGGCCCCTACAATGAGCAGTTCTTC. As protein: CSVEVRTGPYNEQFF. The rearrangement joins TRBV29-1 to TRBJ2-1, with a weak D call TRBD2 (5 bases). This CDR3 contains 15 residues. Germline V gene data show CDR1 as SQVTM and CDR2 as ANQGSEA. Trimming took off 1 base at V and 2 bases at J, with 12 bases between the two ends.

The chain employs TRBV18 and TRBJ2-1, with TRBD2 identical over 8 bases. CDR1 KGHSH and CDR2 LQKENI come from the germline V gene. Unmatched junction bases numbered 3, after V lost 1 base and J lost 4 bases. CDR3 size: 15 residues. The CDR3 nucleotides read TGTGCCAGCTCACCACAGGGCGGGAGGTACAATGAGCAGTTCTTC. Protein sequence: CASSPQGGRYNEQFF.

This clone appeared a few times. V usage is TRBV19 and J usage is TRBJ2-3, with unresolved D. The germline CDR1 and CDR2 sequences are LNHDA and SQIVND (reference sequence). This CDR3 contains 15 residues. V lost 2 bases to trimming and J lost 0 bases, with 9 bases between them. CDR3 sequence: CASSINGLSTDTQYF. CDR3 DNA sequence: TGTGCCAGTAGTATAAACGGCCTGAGCACAGATACGCAGTATTTT.

CDR3 coding DNA: TGTGCCAGCAGTCCCCTGGGACAGTTGAAAGAGACCCAGTACTTC. Translating gives CASSPLGQLKETQYF. This rearrangement joins TRBV27 to TRBJ2-5, with 7 nucleotides matching TRBD1. This CDR3 contains 15 residues. From germline, CDR1 is MNHEY and CDR2 SMNVEV (reference sequence). The trim removed 5 bases at V and 3 bases at J, leaving 9 bases unmatched.

This chain uses TRBV7-3 with TRBJ1-1; TRBD1 aligns across 10 bases. This CDR3 comprises 14 residues. The germline V gene has CDR1 SGHTA and CDR2 FQGTGA. V lost 5 bases to trimming and J lost 4 bases; unmatched junction nucleotides: 4. CDR3 DNA: TGTGCCAGCAGCACGACAGGGGGCAGCACTGAAGCTTTCTTT. Translation: CASSTTGGSTEAFF.

The J gene is TRBJ1-5, the V gene TRBV28; D uncertain. This CDR3 is 15 amino acids long. Between the trimmed V and J ends, which lost 8 bases and 2 bases, there was a span of 16 bases. CDR1 and CDR2 (germline): MDHEN, SYDVKM. The CDR3 sequence is CASGPVGFGNQPQHF. DNA of the CDR3: TGTGCCAGCGGCCCGGTCGGGTTTGGCAATCAGCCCCAGCATTTT. Filled out from reference TRBV28 and TRBJ1-5, the complete variable domain reads DVKVTQSSRYLVKRTGEKVFLECVQDMDHENMFWYRQDPGLGLRLIYFSYDVKMKEKGDIPEGYSVSREKKERFSLILESASTNQTSMYLCASGPVGFGNQPQHFGDGTRLSIL.

This clone was counted only a few times. The gene calls are TRBV30 and TRBJ2-7; D might be TRBD2 (5 bases). CDR3 size: 11 residues. Deletions cut 4 bases from V and 2 bases from J, with 6 bases between. Germline V gene sequence: CDR1 GTSNPN, CDR2 SVGIG (reference sequence). CDR3 DNA: TGTGCCTGGACGGGGACCTACGAGCAGTACTTC. Its protein product is CAWTGTYEQYF.

The chain recombines TRBV6-1 with TRBJ1-2; D is undetermined. With 8 bases removed from V and 4 bases from J, the gap between germline ends came to 11 bases. The length of the CDR3 is 12 residues. Germline V gene sequence: CDR1 MNHNS, CDR2 SASEGT. CDR3 region: CASFLKSYGYTF. In nucleotides, the CDR3 is TGTGCCAGCTTTCTGAAATCCTATGGCTACACCTTC.